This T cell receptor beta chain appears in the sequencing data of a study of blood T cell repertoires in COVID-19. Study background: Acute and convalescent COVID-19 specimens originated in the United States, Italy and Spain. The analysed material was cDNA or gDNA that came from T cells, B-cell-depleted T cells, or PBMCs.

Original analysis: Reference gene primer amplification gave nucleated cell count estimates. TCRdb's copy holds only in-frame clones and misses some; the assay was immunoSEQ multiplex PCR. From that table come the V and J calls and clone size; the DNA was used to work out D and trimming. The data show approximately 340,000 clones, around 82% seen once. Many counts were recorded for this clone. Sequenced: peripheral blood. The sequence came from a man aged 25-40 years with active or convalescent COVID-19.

This chain's CDR3 is CASSFWGQGKDTQYF. Here the CDR3 DNA reads TGTGCCAGCAGCTTCTGGGGACAGGGGAAGGATACGCAGTATTTT. The gene calls are TRBV5-4 and TRBJ2-3, with 10 bases fitting TRBD1. V shed 2 bases, J shed 6 bases, and the junction held 6 bases outside the gene matches. The germline V gene encodes CDR1 SGHNT and CDR2 YYREEE (reference sequence). The CDR3 runs to 15 residues.